This TCR beta chain was identified during a study of blood T cell repertoires in COVID-19. Study overall: Specimens from acute and convalescent COVID-19 originated in the United States, Italy and Spain. In each case, the material was cDNA or gDNA derived from T cells, B-cell-depleted T cells, or PBMCs.

Trimming took off 0 bases at V and 4 bases at J, with 7 bases between the two ends. Germline V CDR1 and CDR2: SGDLS, YYNGEE. CDR3 length: 14 amino acids. In the source study's methods: Researchers report that nucleated cell counts were estimated from reference gene primer amplification. Clones were sequenced by immunoSEQ multiplex PCR, and TCRdb holds only the in-frame ones, with some missing. That table supplies the V and J calls and clone size; D and trimming were determined from the DNA. The table records some 130,000 clones, 70% to 90% of them present only once. The source of this sequence is a woman aged 55 to 70 with acute or convalescent COVID-19. Sequenced: peripheral blood. The chain uses TRBV9 and TRBJ2-2, with a weak D call TRBD2 (5 bases). For the CDR3, the DNA is TGTGCCAGCAGCGTAGCGGGAATCACCGGGGAGCTGTTTTTT. Translated: CASSVAGITGELFF.